These T cell receptor beta chains were read from a single sample in a study of CD8 T cells in Susac syndrome. TCRdb re-derived calls from the immunoSEQ multiplex PCR reads in MiXCR, one entry per CDR3 protein. The sample consists of about 150,000 distinct CDR3 sequences, roughly 95% of them appearing once. The sample taken for sequencing was CD8+ T cells from PBMCs. Receptors were obtained from a human donor with multiple sclerosis. CDR3s include the opening cysteine and the closing phenylalanine or tryptophan. The D gene is left open where the match is weak.

CDR3 | DNA | J | V | D
CASSLYGGARTDTQYF | TGTGCCAGCAGCCTGTACGGGGGGGCTAGAACAGATACGCAGTATTTT | TRBJ2-3 | TRBV4-2 | TRBD2
CASSPTSGPGPYEQYF | TGCGCCAGCAGCCCGACGTCCGGCCCAGGGCCCTACGAGCAGTACTTC | TRBJ2-7 | TRBV5-1 | -
CASSSPGTGANVLTF | TGTGCCAGCAGCTCCCCAGGGACTGGGGCCAACGTCCTGACTTTC | TRBJ2-6 | TRBV7-3 | -
CASSQGLRRTGELFF | TGTGCCAGCAGCCAAGGTTTGAGGCGCACCGGGGAGCTGTTTTTT | TRBJ2-2 | TRBV3-1 | -
CSATPQGDYTF | TGCAGTGCTACCCCCCAGGGCGACTACACCTTC | TRBJ1-2 | TRBV20-1 | -
CASRKPGHNTEAFF | TGTGCCAGCAGAAAACCGGGGCACAACACTGAAGCTTTCTTT | TRBJ1-1 | TRBV12-3/TRBV12-4 | -
CASAPVATSTDTQYF | TGTGCTAGTGCTCCGGTAGCAACTAGCACAGATACGCAGTATTTT | TRBJ2-3 | TRBV12-5 | -
CASSVRENTEAFF | TGTGCCAGCAGCGTCAGGGAAAATACTGAAGCTTTCTTT | TRBJ1-1 | TRBV9 | -
CASTGQGGNQPQHF | TGTGCCAGTACCGGACAGGGTGGCAATCAGCCCCAGCATTTT | TRBJ1-5 | TRBV19 | TRBD1
CASSYKTGGDEQYF | TGTGCCAGCAGTTACAAGACAGGGGGAGACGAGCAGTACTTC | TRBJ2-7 | TRBV6-6 | TRBD1
CSATQIGYTEAFF | TGCAGTGCTACCCAAATCGGGTACACTGAAGCTTTCTTT | TRBJ1-1 | TRBV20-1 | -
CASSHRDRHKNIQYF | TGTGCCAGCAGCCACCGGGACAGACACAAAAACATTCAGTACTTC | TRBJ2-4 | TRBV7-9 | TRBD1
CASGPGGGNTEAFF | TGTGCTAGTGGGCCCGGGGGAGGGAACACTGAAGCTTTCTTT | TRBJ1-1 | TRBV12-5 | -
CSARGGAYEQYF | TGCAGTGCTAGGGGGGGCGCCTACGAGCAGTACTTC | TRBJ2-7 | TRBV20-1 | -